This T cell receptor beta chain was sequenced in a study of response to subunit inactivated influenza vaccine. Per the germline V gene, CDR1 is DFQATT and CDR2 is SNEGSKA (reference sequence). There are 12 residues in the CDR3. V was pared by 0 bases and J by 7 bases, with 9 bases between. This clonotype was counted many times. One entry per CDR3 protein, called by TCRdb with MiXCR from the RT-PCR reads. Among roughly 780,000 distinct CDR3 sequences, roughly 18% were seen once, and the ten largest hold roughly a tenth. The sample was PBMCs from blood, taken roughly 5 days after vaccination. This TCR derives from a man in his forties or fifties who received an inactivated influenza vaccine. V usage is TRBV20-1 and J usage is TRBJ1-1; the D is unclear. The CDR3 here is CSARDRYFEAFF. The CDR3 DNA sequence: TGCAGTGCTAGAGATCGGTACTTTGAAGCTTTCTTT.